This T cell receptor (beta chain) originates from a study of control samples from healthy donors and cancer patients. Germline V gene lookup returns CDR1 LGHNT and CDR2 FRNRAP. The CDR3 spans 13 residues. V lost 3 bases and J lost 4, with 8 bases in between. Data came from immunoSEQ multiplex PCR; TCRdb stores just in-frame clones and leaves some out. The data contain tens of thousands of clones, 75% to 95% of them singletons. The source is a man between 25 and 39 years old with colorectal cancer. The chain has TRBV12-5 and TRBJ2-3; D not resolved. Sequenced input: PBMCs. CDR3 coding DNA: TGTGCTAGTGGTTTACCCCCCTCAGATACGCAGTATTTT. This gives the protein CASGLPPSDTQYF.